The sequence of this T cell receptor (beta chain) was determined in a study of blood T cells in healthy people across ages. Study-wide results and limits: Measured against age, TCR beta diversity per million T cells decreased in a roughly linear manner. With unsorted PBMCs, a conclusive comparison of naive versus antigen-experienced cells was not possible.

Germline V CDR1 and CDR2: DFQATT, SNEGSKA (reference sequence). This CDR3 comprises 15 residues. A minimum of 7 million PBMCs was isolated per sample. Samples each yielded at least 6 micrograms of total RNA. For the second PCR, which ran for about 7 to 11 cycles, a sample-barcoded 5' primer and a J-beta primer mix were used. TCRdb used MiXCR to reprocess the 5' RACE reads, holding one entry per CDR3 protein. The table shows hundreds of thousands of distinct CDR3 sequences, with around 49% occurring only once. Comment on this clonotype: Its antigen is not identified.

This TCR derives from a woman aged 60-75 years in good health. The chain combines TRBV20-1 with TRBJ2-1, with D perhaps matching TRBD2 (6 bases). The DNA matches TRBJ2-7 better at its end, which makes the J call doubtful. The specimen was blood. The CDR3 here is CSAREPGGPYNEQYF. The CDR3 DNA follows: TGCAGTGCTAGAGAACCCGGGGGACCCTACAATGAGCAGTACTTC.